A selection of T cell receptor beta chains follows, all from one sample in a study of blood T cell repertoires in COVID-19. The repertoire was sequenced with immunoSEQ multiplex PCR; TCRdb's copy has only in-frame clones and lacks some. The sample carries 120,000 to 150,000 clones, around 83% recorded once. The sequenced material came from peripheral blood. All receptors come from a woman aged 50 to 65 in a cohort sampled during active or convalescent COVID-19. Both conserved end residues are part of each CDR3. The order of the fields is V gene, J gene, clone size, D gene, CDR3 DNA, CDR3 protein. D genes are given only for firm matches. Part of the rows lack a size; the others show once, few, many or a class for expanded clones.

TRBV25-1	TRBJ2-5	.	.	TGTGCCAGCAGTGAATTGGGGGCCCGGTACCAAGAGACCCAGTACTTC	CASSELGARYQETQYF
TRBV29-1	TRBJ2-5	.	.	TGCAGCGTTGACAACGGGGGGCCAGAGACCCAGTACTTC	CSVDNGGPETQYF
TRBV15	TRBJ1-6	.	.	TGTGCCACCAGCAGACAGGGGATCGATTCACCCCTCCACTTT	CATSRQGIDSPLHF
TRBV24-1	TRBJ2-1	.	.	TGTGCCACCAGTGATTATCCGGAGGTAGGGAATGAGCAGTTCTTC	CATSDYPEVGNEQFF
TRBV10-3	TRBJ2-7	.	TRBD2	TGTGCCATCAGTGGAGGATCGGGGGGGCCAAACGAGCAGTACTTC	CAISGGSGGPNEQYF
TRBV28	TRBJ1-5	.	TRBD1	TGTGCCAGCAGTCTGGGACAGGGTCTTCAGCCCCAGCATTTT	CASSLGQGLQPQHF
TRBV5-8	TRBJ2-1	.	.	TGTGCCAGCAGCCCAAATAGATGGCAGTTCTTC	CASSPNRWQFF
TRBV6-1	TRBJ1-1	.	.	TGTGCCAGCAGTGAAGGGGGCCTGAACACTGAAGCTTTCTTT	CASSEGGLNTEAFF
TRBV20-1	TRBJ2-1	.	.	TGCAGTGCAACGACTTTGAATGAGCAGTTCTTC	CSATTLNEQFF
TRBV29-1	TRBJ1-1	.	TRBD1	TGCAGCGTTCACAGGGGGCGAACTGAAGCTTTCTTT	CSVHRGRTEAFF
TRBV19	TRBJ1-5	once	TRBD1	TGTGCCAGTAGTGTTACAGGGGCCGGCAATCAGCCCCAGCATTTT	CASSVTGAGNQPQHF
TRBV19	TRBJ2-1	.	.	TGTGCCAGTGGGGTGGAGGGAGGCCTGAATGAGCAGTTCTTC	CASGVEGGLNEQFF
TRBV4-3	TRBJ1-3	.	.	TGCGCCAGCAGCCAAGTAGCCGGTGGAAACACCATATATTTT	CASSQVAGGNTIYF
TRBV19	TRBJ2-1	once	TRBD1	TGTGCCAGTAGTACAACCCTGACAGGGCATGAGCAGTTCTTC	CASSTTLTGHEQFF
TRBV6-5	TRBJ1-2	.	TRBD1	TGTGCCAGCAGTTTACAGGGGTCTGGCTACACCTTC	CASSLQGSGYTF
TRBV4-3	TRBJ2-3	.	.	TGCGCCAGCAGCCAAGATTTGTCGGGGTCAGATACGCAGTATTTT	CASSQDLSGSDTQYF
TRBV15	TRBJ1-5	.	.	TGTGCCACCAGCAGAGATCGAGTCCTATCTGAGCCCCAGCATTTT	CATSRDRVLSEPQHF
TRBV5-1	TRBJ2-3	.	.	TGCGCCAGCAGCCCCCGCTCCGGGGGACTCGGCACAGATACGCAGTATTTT	CASSPRSGGLGTDTQYF
TRBV12-3/TRBV12-4	TRBJ1-2	once	.	TGTGCCAGCAGCCCCGGGACATGGTATGGCTACACCTTC	CASSPGTWYGYTF
TRBV5-4	TRBJ2-1	.	.	TGTGCCAGCAGCCCCTTGGGCGAAGATGAGCAGTTCTTC	CASSPLGEDEQFF
TRBV29-1	TRBJ1-1	.	.	TGCAGCGTTCGTGTCCAGGGGAACACTGAAGCTTTCTTT	CSVRVQGNTEAFF
TRBV2	TRBJ1-6	.	TRBD1	TGTGCCAGCAGGGCACAGGGGGCGCAGAATTCACCCCTCCACTTT	CASRAQGAQNSPLHF
TRBV19	TRBJ1-5	.	.	TGTGCCTCCGGGGTCCAAGGAGCTAGCAATCAGCCCCAGCATTTT	CASGVQGASNQPQHF
TRBV7-2	TRBJ1-2	.	TRBD1	TGTGCCAGCAGCTCCGGACAGGGCTATGGCTACACCTTC	CASSSGQGYGYTF
TRBV29-1	TRBJ1-1	.	.	TGCAGCGTTGTCTATAGTGGAGCTTTCTTT	CSVVYSGAFF
TRBV5-1	TRBJ2-7	.	TRBD1	TGCGCCAGCAGAACTGGACAGGGGGTTGAGCAGTACTTC	CASRTGQGVEQYF
TRBV19	TRBJ2-7	few	TRBD2	TGTGCCAGTACCGACACCATAGCGGGCTCCTACGAGCAGTACTTC	CASTDTIAGSYEQYF
TRBV5-1	TRBJ2-5	once	.	TGCGCCAGTGCCGGTGGAGGGACGAGGCAGACCCAGTACTTC	CASAGGGTRQTQYF
TRBV5-1	TRBJ2-7	.	TRBD2	TGCGCCAGCAGCCCCTCAGCGGGGGGCGCCTACGAGCAGTACTTC	CASSPSAGGAYEQYF
TRBV7-3	TRBJ1-1	.	.	TGTGCCAGCAGCGTAATAGTTAACACTGAAGCTTTCTTT	CASSVIVNTEAFF
TRBV3-1/TRBV3-2	TRBJ2-3	.	TRBD2	TGTGCCAGCAGCCAAGATGCCCGACTAGCGGCAGATACGCAGTATTTT	CASSQDARLAADTQYF
TRBV19	TRBJ1-4	.	.	TGTGCCAGTAGGAGCGGGGGCCTAGGAGGAAAACTGTTTTTT	CASRSGGLGGKLFF
TRBV2	TRBJ1-5	.	.	TGTGCCAGCAGTGAGACCTCACAGCTGGATCAGCCCCAGCATTTT	CASSETSQLDQPQHF
TRBV4-2	TRBJ2-1	.	.	TGTGCCAGCAGCCAAGATCAGGGGCAGGGACCGACCTACAATGAGCAGTTCTTC	CASSQDQGQGPTYNEQFF
TRBV6-6	TRBJ1-2	.	.	TGTGCCGGAGCGTCGGGGGGAGGGACATATGGCTACACCTTC	CAGASGGGTYGYTF
TRBV6-5	TRBJ1-1	once	.	TGTGCCAGCAGTTTCCATACACTGAACACTGAAGCTTTCTTT	CASSFHTLNTEAFF
TRBV5-6	TRBJ2-3	.	TRBD2	TGTGCCAGCAGCTCCCTACTAGCGGGGGGTACAGATACGCAGTATTTT	CASSSLLAGGTDTQYF
TRBV7-8	TRBJ2-7	.	TRBD2	TGTGCCAGCAGCTGGGGGACTAGCGGGGCATACGAGCAGTACTTC	CASSWGTSGAYEQYF
TRBV7-2	TRBJ1-3	.	.	TGTGCCAGCAGCTTCCCACAGGGAACCACTCAATTT	CASSFPQGTTQF
TRBV9	TRBJ1-1	few	TRBD1	TGTGCCAGCAGCGCGACCGGGACAGGGGGCCGAACTGAAGCTTTCTTT	CASSATGTGGRTEAFF
TRBV6-5	TRBJ1-1	.	TRBD1	TGTGCCAGCACTCCGACAGGGCCGAACACTGAAGCTTTCTTT	CASTPTGPNTEAFF
TRBV5-1	TRBJ1-3	once	TRBD1	TGCGCCAGCAGCTCGGACAGGGGAGGAAACACCATATATTTT	CASSSDRGGNTIYF
TRBV7-8	TRBJ2-7	.	TRBD2	TGTGCCAGCAGCTTAGCTTCTAGCGGGGCTCCCTCCTACGAGCAGTACTTC	CASSLASSGAPSYEQYF